Listed below are T cell receptor beta chains from one sample, sequenced in a study of blood T cells in healthy people across ages. TCRdb re-called the 5' RACE reads with MiXCR, one entry per CDR3 protein. The sample yields roughly 930,000 distinct CDR3 sequences, around 48% seen once. The sequencing input was blood. The receptors were sampled from a man aged 25 to 40 in good health. Each CDR3 is given with its conserved first and last residue. The D gene is left open where the match is weak. Clone size is shown for a subset of rows, as once, few, many or a class of expanded clone.

d_call	v_call	j_call	clone_size	cdr3_length	cdr3_aa	cdr3_nt
.	TRBV4-1	TRBJ2-3	.	15	CASSQVTISTDTQYF	TGCGCCAGCAGCCAAGTGACCATTAGCACAGATACGCAGTATTTT
TRBD2	TRBV7-2	TRBJ2-1	few	13	CASSSWTRNEQFF	TGTGCCAGCAGCTCCTGGACTAGGAATGAGCAGTTCTTC
TRBD2	TRBV12-3/TRBV12-4	TRBJ2-5	.	15	CASSLSGGPSETQYF	TGTGCCAGCAGTTTATCGGGGGGGCCTTCAGAGACCCAGTACTTC
.	TRBV11-2	TRBJ2-1	many	15	CASSLQDGAYNEQFF	TGTGCCAGCAGCTTACAGGACGGAGCCTACAATGAGCAGTTCTTC
TRBD1	TRBV29-1	TRBJ2-3	.	13	CSVASAGQGTQYF	TGCAGCGTTGCATCAGCGGGACAGGGTACGCAGTATTTT
.	TRBV5-1	TRBJ2-3	.	15	CASSSPGTVADTQYF	TGCGCCAGCAGCTCCCCCGGGACCGTGGCAGATACGCAGTATTTT
.	TRBV29-1	TRBJ1-2	.	13	CSVDPRTNYGYTF	TGCAGCGTTGATCCCAGGACTAACTATGGCTACACCTTC
.	TRBV29-1	TRBJ1-1	once	12	CSVEDGGFEAFF	TGCAGCGTTGAAGACGGAGGATTTGAAGCTTTCTTT
.	TRBV4-1	TRBJ2-7	.	14	CASSQEARDDEQYF	TGCGCCAGCAGCCAAGAAGCCAGGGATGACGAGCAGTACTTC
.	TRBV3-1	TRBJ1-5	many	16	CASSESLGDSNQPQHF	TGTGCCAGCAGCGAGTCACTGGGGGATAGCAATCAGCCCCAGCATTTT
TRBD1	TRBV20-1	TRBJ1-6	.	13	CSAGGDSNSPLHF	TGCAGTGCTGGCGGGGACAGTAATTCACCCCTCCACTTT
.	TRBV4-2	TRBJ2-1	few	13	CASSPETYNEQFF	TGTGCCAGCAGCCCCGAGACCTACAATGAGCAGTTCTTC
TRBD2	TRBV7-7	TRBJ2-5	.	16	CASSLGRGVVQETQYF	TGTGCTAGCAGCTTAGGGCGGGGGGTCGTCCAAGAGACCCAGTACTTC
TRBD1	TRBV5-4	TRBJ2-7	.	17	CASSSHDAGTGDYEQYF	TGTGCCAGCAGCTCACATGACGCCGGGACAGGGGATTACGAGCAGTACTTC
TRBD2	TRBV20-1	TRBJ2-5	.	13	CSARTSGRETQYF	TGCAGTGCTAGAACTAGCGGTCGAGAGACCCAGTACTTC
TRBD2	TRBV19	TRBJ2-1	.	16	CASSIRLAGGHYEQFF	TGTGCCAGTAGTATCCGTCTAGCGGGGGGCCACTATGAGCAGTTCTTC